A single sample is the source of the 21 T cell receptor beta chains below, sequenced in a study of blood T cell repertoires in COVID-19. Profiled with immunoSEQ multiplex PCR; TCRdb holds only in-frame clones, not every one. The sample lists hundreds of thousands of clones, 91% occurring once. The sample was peripheral blood. These TCRs come from a woman aged 18-35 years who had recovered from COVID-19.

V and J are TRBV3-1 (or the pseudogene TRBV3-2) and TRBJ2-7, with D perhaps matching TRBD1 (6 bases). CDR1 is LGHDT, CDR2 YNNKEL, per germline (reference sequence). This CDR3 is 14 amino acids long. V was cut by 1 base and J by 6 bases, with 13 bases left in between. In nucleotides, the CDR3 is TGTGCCAGCAGCCAAGGGGGGCGAGTGAGCGAGCAGTACGTC. This encodes CASSQGGRVSEQYV.

The CDR3, as DNA: TGTGCCAGCAGTGAAGACTCGACAGGGAATAATTCACCCCTCCACTTT. As protein: CASSEDSTGNNSPLHF. V and J are TRBV2 and TRBJ1-6, with TRBD1 matching 7 bases. The CDR3 contains 16 residues. CDR1 and CDR2 from the germline V gene are SNHLY and FYNNEI. V was pared by 1 base and J by 5 bases, with 5 bases of the junction left unmatched.

The J gene is TRBJ1-6, the V gene TRBV11-3; D not resolved. The CDR3 length is 13 residues. Per the germline V gene, CDR1 is SGHNT and CDR2 is YENEEA. Trimming pared 5 bases from V and 10 bases from J, leaving 12 bases between. CDR3 sequence reads: CASSITRESPLHF. CDR3 nucleotide sequence: TGTGCCAGCAGCATTACCCGGGAATCACCCCTCCACTTT.

CDR3 in DNA: TGTGCCAGCAGCACAGGACTAGCGGGAGTCGAGCAGTTCTTC. Translating it yields CASSTGLAGVEQFF. The V gene is TRBV11-2, the J gene TRBJ2-1; 13 positions agree with TRBD2. V lost 5 bases, J lost 10 bases, and 5 bases stayed unmatched. Germline V gives CDR1 SGHAT, CDR2 FQNNGV. CDR3 length: 14 residues.

The V and J genes are TRBV30 and TRBJ1-4; 7 bases fit TRBD1. The V gene's germline CDR1 is GTSNPN and CDR2 SVGIG (reference sequence). This CDR3 comprises 15 residues. Losses at the gene ends were 1 base for V and 7 bases for J; bases not matched to a gene: 9. CDR3 bases: TGTGCCTGGAGTGATTTGCGGGACAGTACTGAAAAACTGTTTTTT. Protein product: CAWSDLRDSTEKLFF.

The table lists this clone with a few counts. This chain joins TRBV10-3 and TRBJ2-1; 9 bases fit TRBD2. The CDR3 length is 14 residues. The germline CDR1 and CDR2 sequences are ENHRY and SYGVKD. V shed 4 bases and J 7 bases; nucleotides not matched to a gene: 5. The CDR3 coding sequence is TGTGCCATCAGTGGGACTAGCGTGGGGAATGAGCAGTTCTTC. It encodes CAISGTSVGNEQFF.

The chain recombines TRBV10-3 with TRBJ2-7, with D perhaps TRBD1 (5 bases). V shed 6 bases and J shed 3 bases, with 15 bases lying between them. Germline CDR1 is ENHRY and CDR2 is SYGVKD. The CDR3 extends over 14 amino acids. CDR3 in amino acids: CAIRPEGQNYEQYV. The CDR3 nucleotides are TGTGCCATCAGACCCGAAGGACAAAACTACGAGCAGTACGTC.

This clone was seen only a few times. Other DNA sequences in this specimen translate into the identical CDR3. The rearrangement joins TRBV4-1 to TRBJ2-1; TRBD2 matches at 10 bases. Germline-derived CDR1 and CDR2 are MGHRA and YSYEKL. The V and J ends lost 6 bases and 3 bases, in that order; junction bases with no gene match: 5. The CDR3 runs to 15 residues. The CDR3 DNA sequence: TGCGCCAGCAGTCAGGCTAGCGGGAGCTACAATGAGCAGTTCTTC. Translating it yields CASSQASGSYNEQFF.

The chain is built from TRBV9 and TRBJ2-1; 9 nucleotides line up with TRBD2. Germline lookup yields CDR1 SGDLS and CDR2 YYNGEE. V was pared by 0 bases and J by 5 bases, with 6 bases of the junction left unmatched. This CDR3 has 16 amino acids. CDR3 sequence (DNA): TGTGCCAGCAGCGTAGCCCCGGGACTAGCTGACAATGAGCAGTTCTTC. This gives the protein CASSVAPGLADNEQFF.

The table lists this clone with a few counts. The junction departs from the called germline gene at one end, perhaps through a read error. This chain uses TRBV20-1 with TRBJ2-3; TRBD1 might be the D (6 bases). This CDR3 has 11 residues. Looked up from germline, CDR1 is DFQATT and CDR2 is SNEGSKA (reference sequence). This CDR3 reads CSASTGLTKFF. The CDR3 DNA reads as TGCAGTGCTAGTACAGGGCTGACCAAGTTCTTT.

The CDR3 DNA follows: TGTGCCATCAGTCAACAGGGGAATGAGCAGTTCTTC. Protein product: CAISQQGNEQFF. The V call is TRBV10-3, the J call TRBJ2-1, with 7 positions matching TRBD1. This CDR3 has 12 amino acids. V was pared by 5 bases and J by 7 bases, with 2 bases of the junction left unmatched. CDR1 is ENHRY and CDR2 is SYGVKD in the germline V gene.

The chain recombines TRBV20-1 with TRBJ2-1; D is unresolved. V gave up 4 bases and J gave up 6 bases, with 7 bases separating them. Per germline, CDR1 DFQATT and CDR2 SNEGSKA (reference sequence). This CDR3 region has 11 residues. CDR3 region: CSAIYFNEQFF. DNA of the CDR3: TGCAGTGCTATTTATTTCAATGAGCAGTTCTTC.

The chain links TRBV11-3 to TRBJ1-3; weak D call: TRBD1 (6 bases). CDR3 length equals 15 residues. V lost 5 bases and J 7 bases, leaving 18 bases between the germline ends. Per germline, CDR1 SGHNT and CDR2 YENEEA. CDR3 bases: TGTGCCAGCAGCCTCCGGGACACGGGCCGCAACACCATATATTTT. It translates to CASSLRDTGRNTIYF. The full variable domain, in which reference TRBV11-3 and TRBJ1-3 provide the parts outside the CDR3, is EAGVVQSPRYKIIEKKQPVAFWCNPISGHNTLYWYLQNLGQGPELLIRYENEEAVDDSQLPKDRFSAERLKGVDSTLKIQPAELGDSAVYLCASSLRDTGRNTIYFGEGSWLTVV.

Only a few counts were recorded for this clone. The chain couples TRBV10-2 to TRBJ1-6, with TRBD1 matching over 8 bases. The junction had 4 bases not matched to a gene; V was cut back by 0 bases and J by 9 bases. Germline assignment: CDR1 WSHSY and CDR2 SAAADI. This CDR3 spans 15 amino acids. The CDR3 reads CASSESTGVSSPLHF. The CDR3 nucleotides read TGCGCCAGCAGTGAGTCGACAGGGGTGTCTTCACCCCTCCACTTT.

This rearrangement joins TRBV5-8 to TRBJ2-1; D ambiguous. The CDR3 has 12 residues. V lost 0 bases to trimming and J lost 14 bases, with 12 bases between them. The germline V gene encodes CDR1 SGHTS and CDR2 YDEGEE. CDR3 nucleotide sequence: TGTGCCAGCAGCTTGGTGGAAGCGAGGAAGTTCTTC. Translating it yields CASSLVEARKFF.

The V call is TRBV15, the J call TRBJ2-5; 7 bases line up with TRBD2. CDR3 length equals 13 residues. V shed 8 bases and J 2 bases; nucleotides not matched to a gene: 5. Germline CDR1 LNHNV, CDR2 YYDKDF (reference sequence). This chain's CDR3 is CATRGSGQETQYF. DNA for the CDR3: TGTGCCACCCGTGGTAGCGGGCAAGAGACCCAGTACTTC.

The gene calls are TRBV10-1 and TRBJ1-6; weak D call: TRBD1 (6 bases). Trimming took 4 bases from V and 7 from J, leaving 11 bases between them. In germline, CDR1 is WNHNN, CDR2 SYGVQD (reference sequence). The CDR3 spans 14 residues. The chain's CDR3 is CASSGDIGNSPLHF. The CDR3 coding sequence is TGCGCCAGCAGTGGGGACATCGGAAATTCACCCCTCCACTTT.

The V call is TRBV7-9, the J call TRBJ2-3; no definite D call. CDR1 is SEHNR, CDR2 FQNEAQ, per germline (reference sequence). Trimming cost V 1 base and J 0 bases, with 11 bases left between them. CDR3 length equals 16 residues. CDR3 DNA: TGTGCCAGCAGCTTAGGACTTGGTCCTAGCACAGATACGCAGTATTTT. Protein sequence: CASSLGLGPSTDTQYF.

The V and J genes are TRBV12-5 and TRBJ2-1; D unresolved. V was pared by 1 base and J by 8 bases, with 6 bases between. This CDR3 region has 12 residues. Germline V gene data show CDR1 as LGHNT and CDR2 as FRNRAP. Here the CDR3 reads CASGLAVDEQFF. The CDR3 DNA reads as TGTGCTAGTGGTTTGGCGGTCGATGAGCAGTTCTTC. The full variable domain, with the rest looked up from reference TRBV12-5 and TRBJ2-1, is DARVTQTPRHKVTEMGQEVTMRCQPILGHNTVFWYRQTMMQGLELLAYFRNRAPLDDSGMPKDRFSAEMPDATLATLKIQPSEPRDSAVYFCASGLAVDEQFFGPGTRLTVL.

CDR3 in DNA: TGTGCCAGCAGCTCTAGCGGGAGAGAAGAGACCCAGTACTTC. It translates to CASSSSGREETQYF. The V call is TRBV7-2, the J call TRBJ2-5; 10 bases fit TRBD2. The length of the CDR3 is 14 residues. Unmatched junction bases numbered 2, after V lost 4 bases and J lost 3 bases. Germline V gene sequence: CDR1 SGHTA, CDR2 FQGNSA.

The rearrangement uses TRBV9 and TRBJ2-2; 12 nucleotides match TRBD2. Germline trimming cut 3 bases from V and 3 bases from J; bases unmatched to any gene: 0. CDR1 and CDR2 from the germline V gene are SGDLS and YYNGEE. The CDR3 runs 15 residues. The CDR3 here is CASSGLAGDTGELFF. The DNA for the CDR3 is TGTGCCAGCAGCGGACTAGCGGGAGACACCGGGGAGCTGTTTTTT.